This TCR beta chain was sequenced for a study of T cell responses to AZD1222 COVID-19 vaccine. Notes on the study in general: Spike-specific TCR breadth and depth went up after people got two AZD1222 doses.

The data were produced by immunoSEQ multiplex PCR, yet TCRdb's version contains in-frame clones alone and is incomplete. This table has some 100,000 clones, more than 80% appearing once. CDR3 length: 15 amino acids. Germline V CDR1 and CDR2: MGHRA, YSYEKL. The germline V and J ends were trimmed by 3 bases and 6 bases, with 18 bases remaining between them. Details on this clone: Antigen unknown.

This clonotype was sampled from an adult who received the AZD1222 COVID-19 vaccine. The sample consisted of peripheral blood, taken 28 days after the second AZD1222 dose. The chain recombines TRBV4-1 with TRBJ2-7; D may correspond to TRBD1 or TRBD2 (5 bases each). This chain's CDR3 is CASSHLDTPGSEQYF. The CDR3 DNA reads TGCGCCAGCAGCCATTTGGACACTCCTGGGAGCGAGCAGTACTTC.